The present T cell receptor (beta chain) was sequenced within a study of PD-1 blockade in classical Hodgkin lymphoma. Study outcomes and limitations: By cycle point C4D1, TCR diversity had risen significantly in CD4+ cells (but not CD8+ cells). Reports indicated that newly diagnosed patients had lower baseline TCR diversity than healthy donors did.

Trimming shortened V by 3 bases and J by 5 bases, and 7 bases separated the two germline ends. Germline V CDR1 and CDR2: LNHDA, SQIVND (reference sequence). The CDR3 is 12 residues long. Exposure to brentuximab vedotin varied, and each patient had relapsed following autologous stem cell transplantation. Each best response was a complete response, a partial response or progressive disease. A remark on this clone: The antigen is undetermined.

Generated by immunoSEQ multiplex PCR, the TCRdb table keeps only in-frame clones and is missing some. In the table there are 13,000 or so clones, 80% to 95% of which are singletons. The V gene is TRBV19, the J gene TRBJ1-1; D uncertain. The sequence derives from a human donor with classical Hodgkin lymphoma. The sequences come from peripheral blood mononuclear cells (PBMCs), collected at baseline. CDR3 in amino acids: CASSMAGTEAFF. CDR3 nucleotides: TGTGCCAGTAGTATGGCGGGGACTGAAGCTTTCTTT.